The 10 T cell receptor beta chains in this list originate from one sample, sequenced in a study of OX40 agonist ivuxolimab in advanced cancers. Some clones are missing from TCRdb's copy, which holds only in-frame ones; the method was immunoSEQ multiplex PCR. In the table there are 66,000 or so clones, about three quarters of which are singletons. This specimen was CD4+ or CD8+ T cells sorted from blood, taken in a trial of the OX40 agonist ivuxolimab. The receptors originated from an adult with an advanced solid tumor such as melanoma, head and neck, liver or kidney cancer.

To note about this clone: A much larger clone lies one base from this, so it may be a read error. This chain links TRBV5-6 with TRBJ1-4; D unclear. Trimming removed 0 bases at V and 12 bases at J, with 9 bases between. The CDR3 covers 12 residues. Germline CDR1 reads SGHDT; CDR2 reads YYEEEE. CDR3 bases: TGTGCCAGCAGCTTGGAGGTGAACCAACTGTTTTTT. This codes for CASSLEVNQLFF.

This sequence joins TRBV18 and TRBJ1-1, with D perhaps TRBD1 (5 bases). The CDR3 runs 13 residues. CDR1 and CDR2 from the germline V gene are KGHSH and LQKENI. V dropped 3 bases and J dropped 3 bases, with 8 bases sitting between them. CDR3 protein: CASSPIGDTEAFF. In nucleotides, the CDR3 is TGTGCCAGCTCACCGATAGGGGACACTGAAGCTTTCTTT.

This clone was counted only a few times. The rearrangement uses TRBV6-1 and TRBJ1-2; 8 bases fit TRBD1. V trimming: 6 bases; J trimming: 5 bases; junction bases outside the gene matches: 5. This CDR3 has 13 amino acids. Germline CDR1 MNHNS, CDR2 SASEGT. The CDR3 is CASRPGQGYGYTF. The CDR3 DNA reads as TGTGCCAGCAGGCCCGGACAGGGTTATGGCTACACCTTC.

The chain links TRBV5-1 to TRBJ2-7; D tentatively reads TRBD1 or TRBD2 (5 bases each). Trimming removed 2 bases at V and 5 bases at J, with 17 bases between. CDR1 and CDR2 from the germline V gene are SGHRS and YFSETQ. The length of the CDR3 is 15 residues. CDR3 coding DNA: TGCGCCAGCAGCTTACGGGACCGAGGCTTCCACGAGCAGTACTTC. This sequence encodes CASSLRDRGFHEQYF.

This clone was observed a single time. The chain is built from TRBV9 and TRBJ2-3; perhaps TRBD2 as D (6 bases). V was shortened by 4 bases and J by 2 bases, with 14 bases between the two germline ends. The CDR3 sequence is 15 residues long. Per the germline V gene, CDR1 is SGDLS and CDR2 is YYNGEE. The CDR3 DNA reads TGTGCCAGCAGCCCAGAGGGCGGGGACACAGATACGCAGTATTTT. Translation: CASSPEGGDTDTQYF. The full variable domain, in which reference TRBV9 and TRBJ2-3 provide the parts outside the CDR3, is DSGVTQTPKHLITATGQRVTLRCSPRSGDLSVYWYQQSLDQGLQFLIQYYNGEERAKGNILERFSAQQFPDLHSELNLSSLELGDSALYFCASSPEGGDTDTQYFGPGTRLTVL.

This clone was detected only once. The gene calls are TRBV6-6 and TRBJ2-3; 7 nucleotides agree with TRBD2. This CDR3 spans 16 amino acids. Germline-derived CDR1 and CDR2 are MNHNY and SVGAGI (reference sequence). Unmatched junction bases numbered 9, after V lost 6 bases and J lost 0 bases. CDR3 amino acids: CASSSLAAYSTDTQYF. For the CDR3, the DNA is TGTGCCAGCAGCTCGCTAGCGGCTTATAGCACAGATACGCAGTATTTT.

The CDR3 DNA reads TGTGCCAGCAGCCAATCGGGGGGTGACACTGAAGCTTTCTTT. It yields the protein CASSQSGGDTEAFF. The chain links TRBV16 to TRBJ1-1; possibly TRBD1 for D (5 bases). The CDR3 loop spans 14 amino acids. Trimming stripped 0 bases from V and 3 bases from J, with 8 bases between. Germline V gene sequence: CDR1 KGHSY, CDR2 FQNENV.

This clone was observed a few times. CDR3 in amino acids: CASSYGYGTGNPQHF. The CDR3 bases are TGTGCCAGCAGTTACGGGTACGGGACAGGGAATCCCCAGCATTTT. The chain uses TRBV6-5 and TRBJ1-5; the match to TRBD1 covers 9 bases. Germline V gene lookup returns CDR1 MNHEY and CDR2 SVGAGI. The CDR3 contains 15 residues. V trimming: 2 bases; J trimming: 10 bases; junction bases outside the gene matches: 9.

V and J are TRBV19 and TRBJ2-3, with 12 bases that match TRBD2. Germline CDR1 and CDR2: LNHDA and SQIVND (reference sequence). V trimming: 5 bases; J trimming: 4 bases; junction bases outside the gene matches: 4. This CDR3 spans 15 amino acids. CDR3 in DNA: TGTGCCAGTAGTCAGACTAGCGGGGGTCCAGATACGCAGTATTTT. Encoded protein: CASSQTSGGPDTQYF.

CDR3 nucleotide sequence: TGTGCCTGGAGTGTATATGATGAGCAGTTCTTC. This codes for CAWSVYDEQFF. This sequence joins TRBV30 and TRBJ2-1, with D hard to call. CDR1 is GTSNPN, CDR2 SVGIG, per germline (reference sequence). V shed 0 bases and J shed 8 bases, with 5 bases lying between them. This CDR3 has 11 amino acids.